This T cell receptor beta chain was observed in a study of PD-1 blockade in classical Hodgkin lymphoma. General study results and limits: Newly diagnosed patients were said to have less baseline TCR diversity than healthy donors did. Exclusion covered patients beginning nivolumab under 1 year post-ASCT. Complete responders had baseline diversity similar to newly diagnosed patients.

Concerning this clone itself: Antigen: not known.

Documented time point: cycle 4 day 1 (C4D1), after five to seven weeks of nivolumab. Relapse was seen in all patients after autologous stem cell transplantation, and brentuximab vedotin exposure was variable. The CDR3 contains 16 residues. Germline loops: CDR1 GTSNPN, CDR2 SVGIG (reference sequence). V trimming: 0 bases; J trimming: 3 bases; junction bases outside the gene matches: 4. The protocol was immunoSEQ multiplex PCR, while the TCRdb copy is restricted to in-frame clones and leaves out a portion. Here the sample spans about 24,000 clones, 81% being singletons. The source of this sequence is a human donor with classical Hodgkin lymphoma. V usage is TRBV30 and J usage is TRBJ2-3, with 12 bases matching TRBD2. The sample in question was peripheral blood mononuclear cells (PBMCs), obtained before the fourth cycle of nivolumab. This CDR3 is CAWSVSSGGGTDTQYF. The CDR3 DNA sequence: TGTGCCTGGAGTGTTTCTAGCGGGGGGGGTACAGATACGCAGTATTTT.